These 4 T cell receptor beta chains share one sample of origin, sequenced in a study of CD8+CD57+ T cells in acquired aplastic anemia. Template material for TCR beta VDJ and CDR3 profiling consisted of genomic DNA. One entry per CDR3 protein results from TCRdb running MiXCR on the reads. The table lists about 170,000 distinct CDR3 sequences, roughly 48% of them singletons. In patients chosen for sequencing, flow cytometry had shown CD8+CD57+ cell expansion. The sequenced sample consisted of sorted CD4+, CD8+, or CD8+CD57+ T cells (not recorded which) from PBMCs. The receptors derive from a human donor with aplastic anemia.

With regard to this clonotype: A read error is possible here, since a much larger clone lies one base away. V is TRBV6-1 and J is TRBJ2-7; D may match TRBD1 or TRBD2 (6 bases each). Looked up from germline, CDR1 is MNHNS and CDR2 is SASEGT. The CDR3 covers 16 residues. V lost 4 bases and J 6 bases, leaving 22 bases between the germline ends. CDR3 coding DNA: TGTGCCAGCAGTGGGCTCTTGGGGGGCGCATCGAGCGAGCAGTACTTC. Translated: CASSGLLGGASSEQYF.

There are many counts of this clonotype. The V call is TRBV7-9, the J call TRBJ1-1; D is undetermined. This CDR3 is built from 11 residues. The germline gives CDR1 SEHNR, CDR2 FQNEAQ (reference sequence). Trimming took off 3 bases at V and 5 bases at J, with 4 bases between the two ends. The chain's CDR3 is CASSLVTEAFF. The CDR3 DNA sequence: TGTGCCAGCAGCTTGGTTACTGAAGCTTTCTTT.

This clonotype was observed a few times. CDR3 nucleotides: TGTGCCAGCAGCTTAGCCGGCGGGAGGCAAGAGACCCAGTACTTC. Translated: CASSLAGGRQETQYF. The chain combines TRBV7-8 with TRBJ2-5, with 8 bases identical to TRBD2. Trimming at V came to 0 bases and at J to 2 bases, leaving 2 bases not matched to a gene. The CDR3 length is 15 residues. Per germline, CDR1 SGHVS and CDR2 FQNEAQ. Looking up the rest from reference TRBV7-8 and TRBJ2-5 gives the full variable domain: GAGVSQSPRYKVAKRGQDVALRCDPISGHVSLFWYQQALGQGPEFLTYFQNEAQLDKSGLPSDRFFAERPEGSVSTLKIQRTQQEDSAVYLCASSLAGGRQETQYFGPGTRLLVL.

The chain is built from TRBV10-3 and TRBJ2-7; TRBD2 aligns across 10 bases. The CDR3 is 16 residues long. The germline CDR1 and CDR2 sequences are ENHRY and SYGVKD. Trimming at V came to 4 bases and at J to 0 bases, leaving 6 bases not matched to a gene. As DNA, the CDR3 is TGTGCCATCAGTGTTAGCGGGGGGTCCGGCTCCTACGAGCAGTACTTC. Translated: CAISVSGGSGSYEQYF.